This TCR beta chain emerged from a study of blood T cell repertoires in COVID-19. Study-level background: PBMCs, B-cell-depleted T cells, or T cells provided the cDNA or gDNA that made up the material.

Enrolment of Seattle patients took place during active infection, and they were followed longitudinally. Germline V lookup: CDR1 SGHDT, CDR2 YYEEEE. This CDR3 spans 15 amino acids. The V gene lost 0 bases and the J gene lost 6 bases, with 10 bases spanning the gap. Authors' data handling: Nucleated cell number was recorded as an estimate derived from reference gene primer amplification. Produced via immunoSEQ multiplex PCR; TCRdb's table is partial and in-frame only. V, J and clone size were drawn from that table, and D and trimming were deduced from the DNA. The table lists 230,000 or so clones, almost 90% of them singletons.

This clonotype was sampled from a woman aged 55-69 years with COVID-19, enrolled during active disease. The sample was peripheral blood. V gene TRBV5-6 combines with J gene TRBJ1-6; weak D call: TRBD1 (6 bases). CDR3 amino acids: CASSLEQGPNSPLHF. The CDR3, as DNA: TGTGCCAGCAGCTTGGAGCAGGGGCCTAATTCACCCCTCCACTTT.